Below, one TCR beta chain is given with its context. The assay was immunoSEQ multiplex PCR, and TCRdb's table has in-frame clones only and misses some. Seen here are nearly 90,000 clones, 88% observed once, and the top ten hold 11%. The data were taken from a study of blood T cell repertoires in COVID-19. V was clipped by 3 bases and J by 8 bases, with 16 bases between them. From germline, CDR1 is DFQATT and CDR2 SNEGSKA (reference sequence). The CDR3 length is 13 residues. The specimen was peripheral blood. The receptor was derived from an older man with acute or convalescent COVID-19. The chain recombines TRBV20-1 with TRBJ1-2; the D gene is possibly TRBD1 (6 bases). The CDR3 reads CSASLQGRYGYTF. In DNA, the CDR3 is TGCAGTGCTAGTTTACAGGGTCGTTACGGCTACACCTTC.